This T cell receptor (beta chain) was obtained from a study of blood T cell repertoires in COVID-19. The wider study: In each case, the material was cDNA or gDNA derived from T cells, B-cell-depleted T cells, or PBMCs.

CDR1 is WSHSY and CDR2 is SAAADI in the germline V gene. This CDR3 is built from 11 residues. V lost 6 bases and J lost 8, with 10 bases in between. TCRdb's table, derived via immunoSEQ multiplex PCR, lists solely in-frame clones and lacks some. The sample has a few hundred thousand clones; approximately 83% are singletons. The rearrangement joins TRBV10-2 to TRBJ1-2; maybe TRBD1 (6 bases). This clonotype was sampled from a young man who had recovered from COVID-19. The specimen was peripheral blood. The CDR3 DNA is TGCGCCAGCAGGGGGGGGCTAGGCTACACCTTC. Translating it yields CASRGGLGYTF.